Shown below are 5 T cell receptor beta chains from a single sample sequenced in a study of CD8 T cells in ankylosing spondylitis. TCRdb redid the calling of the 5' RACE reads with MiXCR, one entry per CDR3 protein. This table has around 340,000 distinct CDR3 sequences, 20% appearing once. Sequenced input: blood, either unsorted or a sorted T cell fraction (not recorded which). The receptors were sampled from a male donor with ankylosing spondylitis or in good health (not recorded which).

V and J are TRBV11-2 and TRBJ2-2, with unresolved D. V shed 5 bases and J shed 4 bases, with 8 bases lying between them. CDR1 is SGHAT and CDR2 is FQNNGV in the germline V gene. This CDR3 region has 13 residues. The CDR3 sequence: CASSRAGTGELFF. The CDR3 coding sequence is TGTGCCAGCAGCCGAGCTGGCACCGGGGAGCTGTTTTTT.

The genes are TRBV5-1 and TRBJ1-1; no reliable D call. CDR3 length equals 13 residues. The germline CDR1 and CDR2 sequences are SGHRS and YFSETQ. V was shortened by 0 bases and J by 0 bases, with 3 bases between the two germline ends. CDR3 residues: CASSLDMNTEAFF. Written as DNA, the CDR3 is TGCGCCAGCAGCTTGGACATGAACACTGAAGCTTTCTTT.

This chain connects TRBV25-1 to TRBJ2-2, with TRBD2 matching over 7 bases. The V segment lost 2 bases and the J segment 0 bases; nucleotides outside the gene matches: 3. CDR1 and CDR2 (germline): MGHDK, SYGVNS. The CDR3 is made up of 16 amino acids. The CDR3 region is CASSEGGVPNTGELFF. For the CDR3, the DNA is TGTGCCAGCAGTGAAGGGGGGGTGCCGAACACCGGGGAGCTGTTTTTT.

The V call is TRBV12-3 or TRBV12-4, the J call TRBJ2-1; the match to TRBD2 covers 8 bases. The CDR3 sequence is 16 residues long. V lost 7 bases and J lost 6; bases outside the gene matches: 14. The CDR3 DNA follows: TGTGCCAGCAACCCCCGGCGGCTAGCGGGCCTCAATGAGCAGTTCTTC. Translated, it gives CASNPRRLAGLNEQFF.

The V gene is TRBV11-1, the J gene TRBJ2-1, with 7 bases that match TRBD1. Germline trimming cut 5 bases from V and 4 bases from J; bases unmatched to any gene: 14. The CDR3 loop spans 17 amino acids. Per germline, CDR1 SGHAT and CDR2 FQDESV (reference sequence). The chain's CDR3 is CASSPGGTGVPYNEQFF. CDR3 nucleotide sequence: TGTGCCAGCAGCCCCGGAGGTACAGGGGTGCCGTACAATGAGCAGTTCTTC.